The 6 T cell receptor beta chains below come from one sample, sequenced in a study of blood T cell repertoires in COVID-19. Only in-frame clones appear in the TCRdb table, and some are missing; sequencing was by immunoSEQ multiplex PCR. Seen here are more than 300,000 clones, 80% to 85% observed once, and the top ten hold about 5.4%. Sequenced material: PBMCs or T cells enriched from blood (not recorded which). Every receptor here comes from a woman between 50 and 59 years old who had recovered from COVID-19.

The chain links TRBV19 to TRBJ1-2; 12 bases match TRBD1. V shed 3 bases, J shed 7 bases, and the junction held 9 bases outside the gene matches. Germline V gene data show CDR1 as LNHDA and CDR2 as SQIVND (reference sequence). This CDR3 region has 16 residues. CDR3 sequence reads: CASSMRDRGLLGGYTF. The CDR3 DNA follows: TGTGCCAGTAGTATGCGGGACAGGGGGCTCCTTGGTGGCTACACCTTC.

CDR3 sequence reads: CASSFLSGVGELFF. The CDR3 DNA is TGTGCCAGCAGCTTTTTGAGCGGAGTCGGGGAGCTGTTTTTT. The chain joins TRBV11-3 to TRBJ2-2; D perhaps matches TRBD2 (5 bases). Trimming took 3 bases from V and 7 from J, leaving 12 bases between them. From germline, CDR1 is SGHNT and CDR2 YENEEA. This CDR3 is built from 14 residues.

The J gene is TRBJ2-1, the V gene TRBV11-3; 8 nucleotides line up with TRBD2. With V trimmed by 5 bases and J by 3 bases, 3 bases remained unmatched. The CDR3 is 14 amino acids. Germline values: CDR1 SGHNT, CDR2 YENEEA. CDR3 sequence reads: CASSPSGSYNEQFF. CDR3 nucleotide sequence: TGTGCCAGCAGCCCAAGCGGGAGCTACAATGAGCAGTTCTTC.

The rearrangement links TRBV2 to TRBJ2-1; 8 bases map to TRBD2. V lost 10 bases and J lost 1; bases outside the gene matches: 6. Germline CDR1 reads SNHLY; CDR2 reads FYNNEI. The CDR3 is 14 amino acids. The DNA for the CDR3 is TGTGCCACCCTTCCGGGGGGGTCCTACAATGAGCAGTTCTTC. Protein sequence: CATLPGGSYNEQFF.

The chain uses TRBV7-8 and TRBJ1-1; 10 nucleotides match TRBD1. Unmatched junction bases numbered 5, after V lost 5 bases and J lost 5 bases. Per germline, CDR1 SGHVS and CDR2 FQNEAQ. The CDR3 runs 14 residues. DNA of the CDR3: TGTGCCAGCAGCCCGGGGACAGGGGAGACTGAAGCTTTCTTT. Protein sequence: CASSPGTGETEAFF.

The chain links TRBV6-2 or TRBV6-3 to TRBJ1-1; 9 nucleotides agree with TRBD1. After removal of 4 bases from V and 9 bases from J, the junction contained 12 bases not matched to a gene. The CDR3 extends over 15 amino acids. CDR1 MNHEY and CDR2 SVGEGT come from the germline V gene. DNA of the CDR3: TGTGCCAGCAGTTCAATAACAGGGGGCGCATCCCAAGCTTTCTTT. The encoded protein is CASSSITGGASQAFF.